The 9 T cell receptor beta chains listed next were all sequenced from one sample in a study of T cell clonotyping in hematopoietic cell transplantation. Only in-frame clones appear in the TCRdb table, and some are missing; sequencing was by immunoSEQ multiplex PCR. The sample has 25,000 to 30,000 clones; around 83% are singletons. Time point described: recipient sample about 28 days before transplant, after cytoreduction. The sample here was peripheral blood mononuclear cells, taken before stem cell transplant. Receptors originate from a woman aged 60-70 years with acute myeloid leukemia. Some clones in this sample may be carry-over from other donors' samples.

The CDR3 bases are TGCACCAGCAGCCAAGACAGGATCCGGAGCTATGGCTACACCTTC. Translating it yields CTSSQDRIRSYGYTF. The rearrangement links TRBV1 to TRBJ1-2. TRBV1 is a listed pseudogene. The CDR3 has 15 amino acids.

This chain joins TRBV9 and TRBJ2-7; 9 bases line up with TRBD1. This CDR3 has 15 amino acids. The germline V gene encodes CDR1 SGDLS and CDR2 YYNGEE. J lost 3 bases, V lost 0 bases, and 4 bases had no gene match. The CDR3 loop reads CASSVEQGAGYEQYF. CDR3 coding DNA: TGTGCCAGCAGCGTAGAACAGGGGGCAGGCTACGAGCAGTACTTC.

The V call is TRBV7-8, the J call TRBJ2-3, with 16 bases lining up with TRBD2. The CDR3 extends over 21 amino acids. V lost 0 bases to trimming and J lost 1 base; unmatched junction nucleotides: 10. CDR1 and CDR2 (germline): SGHVS, FQNEAQ. CDR3 nucleotide sequence: TGTGCCAGCAGCTTAGCGACGGGACTAGCGGGGGGGGCCGGGGGCACAGATACGCAGTATTTT. Translation: CASSLATGLAGGAGGTDTQYF.

The chain combines TRBV5-1 with TRBJ2-5, with TRBD1 matching 9 bases. Germline CDR1 is SGHRS and CDR2 is YFSETQ. CDR3 length equals 15 residues. V gave up 6 bases and J gave up 5 bases; unmatched junction bases: 11. CDR3 sequence (DNA): TGCGCCAGCACCACAACCGGACAGGGGAGGGAGACCCAGTACTTC. This gives the protein CASTTTGQGRETQYF.

The J gene is TRBJ2-7, the V gene TRBV27; D is possibly TRBD1 or TRBD2 (5 bases each). This CDR3 comprises 11 residues. Per the germline V gene, CDR1 is MNHEY and CDR2 is SMNVEV (reference sequence). V lost 5 bases and J 8 bases, leaving 10 bases between the germline ends. The CDR3 coding sequence is TGTGCCAGCAGTCGGACGGGACAGCAGTACTTC. Its translation is CASSRTGQQYF.

The gene calls are TRBV7-3 and TRBJ1-6; TRBD1 matches at 8 bases. This CDR3 has 15 residues. Per the germline V gene, CDR1 is SGHTA and CDR2 is FQGTGA. V was clipped by 5 bases and J by 5 bases; unmatched bases: 5. CDR3: CASSARDRHNSPLHF. As DNA, the CDR3 is TGTGCCAGCAGCGCTCGGGACAGGCATAATTCACCCCTCCACTTT.

CDR3 protein: CASSPRQGVSYEQYF. CDR3 nucleotides: TGTGCCAGCAGTCCCCGACAGGGGGTTTCCTACGAGCAGTACTTC. The gene calls are TRBV27 and TRBJ2-7; 9 nucleotides match TRBD1. V gave up 5 bases and J gave up 1 base; unmatched junction bases: 6. Germline values: CDR1 MNHEY, CDR2 SMNVEV (reference sequence). This CDR3 has 15 amino acids.

The chain has TRBV28 and TRBJ1-2; the D is unclear. The CDR3 is 15 residues long. The V gene lost 2 bases and the J gene lost 4 bases, with 14 bases spanning the gap. Germline V gene sequence: CDR1 MDHEN, CDR2 SYDVKM. In nucleotides, the CDR3 is TGTGCCAGCAGTTTAGCCGGGGAGTACGGCTATGGCTACACCTTC. Translating it yields CASSLAGEYGYGYTF.

The chain recombines TRBV9 with TRBJ2-2; 7 bases line up with TRBD2. V gave up 3 bases and J gave up 3 bases; unmatched junction bases: 5. Germline-derived CDR1 and CDR2 are SGDLS and YYNGEE. The length of the CDR3 is 15 residues. CDR3 in amino acids: CASSGAAGHTGELFF. The CDR3 DNA reads as TGTGCCAGCAGCGGAGCAGCGGGGCACACCGGGGAGCTGTTTTTT.